These 30 T cell receptor beta chains were sequenced from one sample in a study of blood T cell repertoires in COVID-19. Sequencing used immunoSEQ multiplex PCR; TCRdb keeps in-frame clones, though not all of them. The table has about 430,000 clones, 70% to 90% seen once. Sequences were obtained from peripheral blood. These receptors all stem from a man aged 18 to 29 with COVID-19, enrolled during active disease.

This clone was found a few times. The V and J genes are TRBV5-1 and TRBJ2-7, with D possibly TRBD2 on 6 matching bases. Germline V gene lookup returns CDR1 SGHRS and CDR2 YFSETQ. Trimming shortened V by 0 bases and J by 6 bases, and 19 bases separated the two germline ends. The CDR3 sequence is 16 residues long. CDR3 DNA sequence: TGCGCCAGCAGCTTGGCCGCGGAGGGCATGGCAAGCGAGCAGTACTTC. Translating gives CASSLAAEGMASEQYF.

V usage is TRBV7-2 and J usage is TRBJ1-1; D remains ambiguous. The CDR3 has 14 amino acids. Germline assignment: CDR1 SGHTA and CDR2 FQGNSA. Deletions cut 3 bases from V and 0 bases from J, with 8 bases between. CDR3 DNA sequence: TGTGCCAGCAGCTTTTACAGAGTGAACACTGAAGCTTTCTTT. Amino acids: CASSFYRVNTEAFF.

The J gene is TRBJ2-7, the V gene TRBV6-5; 7 bases align to TRBD2. V was clipped by 5 bases and J by 0 bases; unmatched bases: 7. In germline, CDR1 is MNHEY, CDR2 SVGAGI. The CDR3 has 15 residues. CDR3 coding DNA: TGTGCCAGCAGTATATACTCGGGGGGCTCCTACGAGCAGTACTTC. This gives the protein CASSIYSGGSYEQYF.

This clone was recorded only once. J is TRBJ1-5 and V is TRBV24-1; no definite D call. Trimming removed 4 bases at V and 3 bases at J, with 9 bases between. This CDR3 spans 14 amino acids. CDR1 and CDR2 (germline): KGHDR, SFDVKD. In DNA form, the CDR3 reads TGTGCCACCAGTGAGGCGGCAGTCAATCAGCCCCAGCATTTT. This gives the protein CATSEAAVNQPQHF.

The gene calls are TRBV5-6 and TRBJ2-3; TRBD1 matches at 9 bases. The CDR3 extends over 13 amino acids. Germline V gene sequence: CDR1 SGHDT, CDR2 YYEEEE. Trimming removed 4 bases from V and 10 bases from J; junction bases left unmatched: 7. CDR3 residues: CASSNSDRGAQYF. The CDR3 DNA follows: TGTGCCAGCAGCAACTCAGACAGGGGGGCGCAGTATTTT.

The chain recombines TRBV24-1 with TRBJ1-1; a possible D gene is TRBD1 (5 bases). V lost 3 bases and J lost 10, with 17 bases in between. The CDR3 length is 14 residues. Germline V gene sequence: CDR1 KGHDR, CDR2 SFDVKD. The CDR3 here is CATSDPGTAFGAFF. The CDR3 nucleotides read TGTGCCACCAGTGATCCAGGGACTGCCTTTGGAGCTTTCTTT.

The V call is TRBV2, the J call TRBJ2-2; 7 bases fit TRBD1. Germline V gives CDR1 SNHLY, CDR2 FYNNEI. This CDR3 contains 16 residues. J was trimmed by 6 bases and V by 1 base; bases with no gene match: 8. Written as DNA, the CDR3 is TGTGCCAGCAGTGAAGAGGGGGCACACCGAGCCGGGGAGCTGTTTTTT. Amino acids: CASSEEGAHRAGELFF.

The chain is built from TRBV10-3 and TRBJ1-1; 7 bases match TRBD1. CDR3 size: 15 residues. CDR1 and CDR2 (germline): ENHRY, SYGVKD. V trimming: 3 bases; J trimming: 1 base; junction bases outside the gene matches: 5. The CDR3 loop reads CAISDRTGKNTEAFF. The DNA for the CDR3 is TGTGCCATCAGTGACAGGACAGGAAAGAACACTGAAGCTTTCTTT.

The rearrangement uses TRBV4-1 and TRBJ2-3; possibly TRBD1 for D (5 bases). This CDR3 region has 13 residues. V lost 4 bases and J lost 2, with 7 bases in between. Germline lookup yields CDR1 MGHRA and CDR2 YSYEKL. CDR3 loop: CASSRQLTDTQYF. As DNA, the CDR3 is TGCGCCAGCAGCCGACAGCTCACAGATACGCAGTATTTT.

There are a few counts of this clone. The chain links TRBV5-4 to TRBJ2-7, with TRBD2 as a possible D gene (5 bases). There are 13 residues in the CDR3. Germline CDR1 reads SGHNT; CDR2 reads YYREEE (reference sequence). V was shortened by 4 bases and J by 2 bases, with 10 bases between the two germline ends. The CDR3, as DNA: TGTGCCAGCAGCACGGAGGAGGCCTACGAGCAGTACTTC. Translated: CASSTEEAYEQYF.

The gene calls are TRBV29-1 and TRBJ1-1; 9 bases agree with TRBD1. The germline V gene has CDR1 SQVTM and CDR2 ANQGSEA. The CDR3 is made up of 14 amino acids. The V gene end was trimmed by 5 bases and the J gene end by 3 bases; junction bases not matched to a gene: 7. The DNA for the CDR3 is TGCAGCGTTCTGGGCGGGACAGGGTACACTGAAGCTTTCTTT. This encodes CSVLGGTGYTEAFF.

This clone appeared once. J is TRBJ1-3 and V is TRBV30; TRBD1 matches at 7 bases. The J segment lost 0 bases and the V segment lost 3 bases, leaving 11 bases of the junction unmatched. There are 17 residues in the CDR3. Germline lookup yields CDR1 GTSNPN and CDR2 SVGIG (reference sequence). The CDR3 DNA reads as TGTGCCTGGAGCGGACCGAGGGGGCACTACTCTGGAAACACCATATATTTT. Amino acids: CAWSGPRGHYSGNTIYF.

This clone turned up a few times. The chain is built from TRBV19 and TRBJ2-5; D might be TRBD2 (7 bases). CDR3 length: 11 residues. With 7 bases removed from V and 5 bases from J, the gap between germline ends came to 8 bases. CDR1 is LNHDA and CDR2 is SQIVND in the germline V gene (reference sequence). The CDR3 is CASKGGETQYF. Here the CDR3 DNA reads TGTGCCAGTAAGGGGGGGGAGACCCAGTACTTC.

This rearrangement joins TRBV2 to TRBJ2-7; 9 nucleotides agree with TRBD1. CDR1 and CDR2 (germline): SNHLY, FYNNEI. This CDR3 contains 14 residues. Losses at the gene ends were 6 bases for V and 2 bases for J; bases not matched to a gene: 5. CDR3 in amino acids: CASRRTGVTYEQYF. The DNA of the CDR3 is TGTGCCAGCAGGAGGACAGGGGTAACCTACGAGCAGTACTTC. Full variable domain (missing parts from reference TRBV2 and TRBJ2-7): EPEVTQTPSHQVTQMGQEVILRCVPISNHLYFYWYRQILGQKVEFLVSFYNNEISEKSEIFDDQFSVERPDGSNFTLKIRSTKLEDSAMYFCASRRTGVTYEQYFGPGTRLTVT.

This chain joins TRBV18 and TRBJ2-7, with 7 bases fitting TRBD2. Germline CDR1 reads KGHSH; CDR2 reads LQKENI. The CDR3 is made up of 13 amino acids. V trimming: 3 bases; J trimming: 6 bases; junction bases outside the gene matches: 5. Here the CDR3 reads CASSPGGSGEQYF. Here the CDR3 DNA reads TGTGCCAGCTCACCCGGGGGGTCTGGCGAGCAGTACTTC.

The V call is TRBV6-1, the J call TRBJ2-4; 10 bases match TRBD2. Losses at the gene ends were 0 bases for V and 9 bases for J; bases not matched to a gene: 8. Germline loops: CDR1 MNHNS, CDR2 SASEGT. The CDR3 runs 16 residues. The chain's CDR3 is CASSEAERGGRVIQYF. The CDR3 region has the DNA TGTGCCAGCAGTGAAGCTGAGCGGGGGGGCCGAGTCATTCAGTACTTC.

V and J are TRBV4-1 and TRBJ2-7, with a possible D match to TRBD1 (7 bases). The V and J ends lost 4 bases and 7 bases respectively, with 26 bases between them. Germline V gene sequence: CDR1 MGHRA, CDR2 YSYEKL. The CDR3 sequence is 17 residues long. The CDR3 region is CASSLLIGGQIRDEQYF. CDR3 nucleotide sequence: TGCGCCAGCAGCCTACTCATCGGGGGACAGATCCGTGATGAGCAGTACTTC.

The genes are TRBV27 and TRBJ2-1; 12 bases fit TRBD2. The CDR3 extends over 16 amino acids. V lost 5 bases, J lost 2 bases, and 4 bases stayed unmatched. From germline, CDR1 is MNHEY and CDR2 SMNVEV (reference sequence). The CDR3 DNA follows: TGTGCCAGCAGTCCCCGACTAGCGGGGGCCTACAATGAGCAGTTCTTC. Protein: CASSPRLAGAYNEQFF.

The chain joins TRBV1 to TRBJ2-3; the table's TRBD2 call for D was not verified on the DNA. TRBV1 is labeled a pseudogene. This CDR3 has 15 amino acids. The CDR3 is CTSSRAGGLTDTQYF. CDR3 DNA sequence: TGCACCAGCAGCCGAGCGGGGGGACTCACAGATACGCAGTATTTT.

The chain employs TRBV10-1 and TRBJ2-2, with a possible D match to TRBD1 (6 bases). This CDR3 spans 14 amino acids. Germline V gene data show CDR1 as WNHNN and CDR2 as SYGVQD (reference sequence). Trimming took off 8 bases at V and 3 bases at J, with 13 bases between the two ends. The DNA for the CDR3 is TGCGCCAGCTCGGACAGTCGAGACACCGGGGAGCTGTTTTTT. Protein: CASSDSRDTGELFF.

The chain joins TRBV19 to TRBJ2-1; perhaps TRBD1 as D (5 bases). Germline V gene lookup returns CDR1 LNHDA and CDR2 SQIVND (reference sequence). The CDR3 is 14 amino acids. The V gene lost 3 bases and the J gene lost 1 base, with 7 bases spanning the gap. The CDR3 coding sequence is TGTGCCAGTAGTATTAGGGGTTCCTACAATGAGCAGTTCTTC. Residues: CASSIRGSYNEQFF.

The genes are TRBV30 and TRBJ1-3; D gene uncertain. This CDR3 comprises 16 residues. Germline V gives CDR1 GTSNPN, CDR2 SVGIG (reference sequence). V gave up 4 bases and J gave up 4 bases, with 20 bases separating them. The CDR3 DNA sequence: TGTGCCTGGACGCGGGAAGAAGGAGGCCCCGGAAACACCATATATTTT. Its translation: CAWTREEGGPGNTIYF.

In its sample, this clone was seen once. This chain uses TRBV24-1 with TRBJ2-3; 11 bases match TRBD1. Germline V lookup: CDR1 KGHDR, CDR2 SFDVKD. This CDR3 contains 18 residues. J lost 0 bases, V lost 2 bases, and 6 bases had no gene match. The CDR3 is CATSDYGQGAPSTDTQYF. CDR3 DNA: TGTGCCACCAGTGATTACGGACAGGGGGCGCCGAGCACAGATACGCAGTATTTT.

CDR3 nucleotide sequence: TGTGCCTGGAATCTCGGGAGGCGCTACGAGCAGTACTTC. It codes for CAWNLGRRYEQYF. The chain joins TRBV30 to TRBJ2-7; 7 bases agree with TRBD2. Germline assignment: CDR1 GTSNPN and CDR2 SVGIG (reference sequence). This CDR3 has 13 residues. V was clipped by 4 bases and J by 3 bases; unmatched bases: 6. The full variable domain, rest sourced from reference TRBV30 and TRBJ2-7, is SQTIHQWPATLVQPVGSPLSLECTVEGTSNPNLYWYRQAAGRGLQLLFYSVGIGQISSEVPQNLSASRPQDRQFILSSKKLLLSDSGFYLCAWNLGRRYEQYFGPGTRLTVT.

The chain couples TRBV27 to TRBJ1-3; TRBD1 aligns across 8 bases. The CDR3 has 15 amino acids. The trim removed 2 bases at V and 0 bases at J, leaving 0 bases unmatched. CDR1 is MNHEY, CDR2 SMNVEV, per germline (reference sequence). CDR3 region: CASSLDRGSGNTIYF. CDR3 DNA sequence: TGTGCCAGCAGTTTAGACAGGGGCTCTGGAAACACCATATATTTT.

This clone showed up just once. This chain connects TRBV19 to TRBJ2-1; 13 positions agree with TRBD2. CDR3 size: 23 residues. Germline V gene lookup returns CDR1 LNHDA and CDR2 SQIVND (reference sequence). V was pared by 0 bases and J by 2 bases, with 19 bases of the junction left unmatched. CDR3 amino acids: CASSIDSNLGTSGVRSPYNEQFF. In nucleotides, the CDR3 is TGTGCCAGTAGTATAGACTCTAACTTAGGGACTAGCGGGGTCCGGTCTCCCTACAATGAGCAGTTCTTC.

The chain employs TRBV30 and TRBJ2-7; 8 bases match TRBD2. Trimming cost V 4 bases and J 2 bases; bases outside gene matches: 4. CDR1 is GTSNPN and CDR2 is SVGIG in the germline V gene (reference sequence). The CDR3 is made up of 13 amino acids. CDR3 DNA: TGTGCCTGGAAGGGCGGGGGGACCTACGAGCAGTACTTC. This codes for CAWKGGGTYEQYF.

The rearrangement links TRBV5-1 to TRBJ2-3; TRBD2 is a possible D gene (6 bases). The ends were cut back, 0 bases at V and 3 bases at J, with 8 bases in the middle. Germline V CDR1 and CDR2: SGHRS, YFSETQ. CDR3 length equals 14 residues. The CDR3 DNA is TGCGCCAGCAGCTTGGAACGGGAGACAGATACGCAGTATTTT. Its translation is CASSLERETDTQYF.

The rearrangement uses TRBV30 and TRBJ2-1, with 7 bases fitting TRBD2. Trimming took 0 bases from V and 8 from J; bases not matched to a gene: 7. The CDR3 has 14 amino acids. Germline CDR1 reads GTSNPN; CDR2 reads SVGIG (reference sequence). The chain's CDR3 is CAWSVGNGRDEQFF. The DNA for the CDR3 is TGTGCCTGGAGTGTAGGTAATGGGAGGGATGAGCAGTTCTTC.

V is TRBV5-1 and J is TRBJ2-5; possibly TRBD2 for D (5 bases). The CDR3 runs 15 residues. Trimming took 2 bases from V and 2 from J, leaving 13 bases between them. Germline values: CDR1 SGHRS, CDR2 YFSETQ. CDR3 DNA sequence: TGCGCCAGCAGCTTAACGGGATTCGGGCAAGAGACCCAGTACTTC. Protein sequence: CASSLTGFGQETQYF.